This TCR beta chain comes out of a study of HIV-infected patients and healthy controls. The study, taken as a whole, reports: Compared with controls, mean Gini indices were significantly raised in HIV-infected repertoires, possibly indicating oligoclonality. Study cohorts differed slightly in age and sex, but this did not explain diversity differences. A major limitation was that merely sixteen HIV-infected individuals were processed.

No cell fractionation was done, so the repertoire covers all unsorted peripheral blood T cells. V was clipped by 7 bases and J by 5 bases; unmatched bases: 21. The CDR3 extends over 18 amino acids. Around 0.5 ug RNA was reverse transcribed with alpha and beta constant-region primers. Using multiplexing indices, alpha and beta chain libraries were generated apart by chain-specific third strand synthesis. Ligation attached cDNA to a 5' RACE adapter that carried a random hexamer and SP2 site. TCRdb re-analysed the 5' RACE reads in MiXCR, keeping a single row per CDR3 protein. The data contain roughly 9,100 distinct CDR3 sequences, under 6% of them singletons. This clonotype was detected ten times or more. Its antigen is unidentified.

The chain couples TRBV12-3 or TRBV12-4 to TRBJ2-5, with 8 bases lining up with TRBD2. The source material was blood. This clonotype was sampled from an adult in good health. CDR3 in DNA: TGTGCCAGCACCCCCCAGGCGGGGGGCCCTTCGATATACGAGACCCAGTACTTC. Protein: CASTPQAGGPSIYETQYF.